This TCR beta chain emerged from a study of OX40 agonist ivuxolimab in advanced cancers. Overall study: Patients received ivuxolimab, an intravenous treatment, every 2 weeks at 0.01 to 10 mg/kg.

V lost 5 bases and J 3 bases, leaving 14 bases between the germline ends. CDR1 and CDR2 (germline): LNHNV, YYDKDF (reference sequence). The CDR3 runs 15 residues. Assay used: immunoSEQ multiplex PCR; TCRdb lists only in-frame clones, some missing. The repertoire has 63,000 or so clones, roughly nine tenths of them found once; the top ten carry 4% to 4.5%. In its sample, this clone ranks as medium-sized. This sample comprised CD4+ or CD8+ T cells sorted from blood, obtained in a trial of the OX40 agonist ivuxolimab. The V gene is TRBV15, the J gene TRBJ1-5; D call uncertain. The sequence derives from an adult with an advanced solid tumor such as melanoma, head and neck, liver or kidney cancer. The CDR3 protein is CATSGFRDINQPQHF. CDR3 sequence (DNA): TGTGCCACCAGCGGATTCCGGGATATCAATCAGCCCCAGCATTTT.